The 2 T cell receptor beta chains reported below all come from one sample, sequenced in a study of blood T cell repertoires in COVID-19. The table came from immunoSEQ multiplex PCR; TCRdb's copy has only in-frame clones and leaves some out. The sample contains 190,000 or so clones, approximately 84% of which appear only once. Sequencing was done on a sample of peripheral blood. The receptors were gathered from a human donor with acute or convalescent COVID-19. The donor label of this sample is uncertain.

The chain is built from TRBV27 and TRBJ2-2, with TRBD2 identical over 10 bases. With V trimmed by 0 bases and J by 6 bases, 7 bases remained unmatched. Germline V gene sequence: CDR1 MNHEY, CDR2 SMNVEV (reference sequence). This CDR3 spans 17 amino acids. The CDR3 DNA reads TGTGCCAGCAGTTTATCGTGGGCTAGCGGGAGCCCCGGGGAGCTGTTTTTT. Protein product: CASSLSWASGSPGELFF.

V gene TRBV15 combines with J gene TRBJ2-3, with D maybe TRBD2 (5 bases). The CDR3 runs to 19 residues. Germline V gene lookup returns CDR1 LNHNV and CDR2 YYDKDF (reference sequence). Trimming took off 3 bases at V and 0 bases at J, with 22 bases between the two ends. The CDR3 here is CATSRPGVASRSSTDTQYF. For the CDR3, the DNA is TGTGCCACCAGCAGGCCCGGGGTTGCGTCTAGGTCGAGCACAGATACGCAGTATTTT.